This T cell receptor (beta chain) was retrieved from a study of molecular identifiers for immune sequencing clone quantification. RNA fractions of 10%, 30% or 50% and roughly 19,000 to 1,000,000 sorted cells were the source of naive CD8 libraries. Sorted naive CD8 T cells were those defined as CD8+CD4-CCR7+CD45RA+. This CDR3 has 16 amino acids. The V gene's germline CDR1 is LNHDA and CDR2 SQIVND (reference sequence). As concerns this clonotype: The antigen remains unidentified. Sequence at one end of the junction differs from germline and may be a read error.

General study results and limits: Among about a million naive cells, spiked Jurkat TCR RNA from a single cell was reportedly detectable.

Previously described methods with listed TCR primers produced the bulk TCR libraries. Via MiXCR, TCRdb re-called the PCR reads, giving one row per CDR3 protein. The sample yields around 320,000 distinct CDR3 sequences, roughly 24% seen once. The rearrangement links TRBV19 to TRBJ1-4, with D hard to call. Sequencing was carried out using naive CD8+ T cells from blood, with Jurkat cell RNA spiked in. Subset denoted: FACS-sorted CD8+CD4-CCR7+CD45RA+ naive T cells. The clonotype was recovered from a human donor in good health. Some libraries in this study had Jurkat cell RNA spiked in. The CDR3 region has the DNA TGTGCCAGTAGTATTTTAAGGGTGGATAGAAATGAAAAACCGTTTTTT. It encodes CASSILRVDRNEKPFF.